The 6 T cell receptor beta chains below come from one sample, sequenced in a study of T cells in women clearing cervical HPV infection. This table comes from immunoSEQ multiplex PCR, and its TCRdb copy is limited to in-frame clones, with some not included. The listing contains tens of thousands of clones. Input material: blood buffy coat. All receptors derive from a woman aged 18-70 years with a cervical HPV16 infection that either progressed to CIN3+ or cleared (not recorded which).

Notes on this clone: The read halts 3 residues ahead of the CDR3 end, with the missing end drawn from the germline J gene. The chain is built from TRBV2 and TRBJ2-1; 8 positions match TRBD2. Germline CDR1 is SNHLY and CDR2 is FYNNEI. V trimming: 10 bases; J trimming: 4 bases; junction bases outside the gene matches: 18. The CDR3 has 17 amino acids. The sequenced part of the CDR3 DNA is TGTGCCACCCGGGGGCCCGGACTAGCAGATACTTACAATGAG. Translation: CATRGPGLADTYNE. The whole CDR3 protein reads CATRGPGLADTYNEQFF.

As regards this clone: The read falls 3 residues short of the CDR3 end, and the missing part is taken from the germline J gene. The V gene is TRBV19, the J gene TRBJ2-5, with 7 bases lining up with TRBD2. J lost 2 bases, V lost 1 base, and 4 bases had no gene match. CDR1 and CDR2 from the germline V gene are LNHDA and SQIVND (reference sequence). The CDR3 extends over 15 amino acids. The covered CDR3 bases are TGTGCCAGTAGTATAGCCAGCGGGGCTCAAGAGACC. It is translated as CASSIASGAQET. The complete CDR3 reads CASSIASGAQETQYF.

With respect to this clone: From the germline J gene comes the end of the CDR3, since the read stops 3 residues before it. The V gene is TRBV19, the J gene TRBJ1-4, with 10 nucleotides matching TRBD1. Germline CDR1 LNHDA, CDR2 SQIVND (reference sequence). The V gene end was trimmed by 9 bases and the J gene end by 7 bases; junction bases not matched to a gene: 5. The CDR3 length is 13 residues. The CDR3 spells CASRQGASEKLFF. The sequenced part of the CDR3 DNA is TGTGCCAGCAGACAGGGGGCGAGTGAAAAA.

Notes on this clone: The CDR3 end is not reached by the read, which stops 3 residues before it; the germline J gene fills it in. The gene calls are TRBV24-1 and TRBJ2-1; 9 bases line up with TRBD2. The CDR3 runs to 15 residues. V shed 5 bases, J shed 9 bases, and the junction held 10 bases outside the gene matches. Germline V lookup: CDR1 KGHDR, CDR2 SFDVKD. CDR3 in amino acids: CATSAFSGSFIEQFF. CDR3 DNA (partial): TGTGCCACCAGTGCCTTTAGCGGGAGTTTCATTGAG.

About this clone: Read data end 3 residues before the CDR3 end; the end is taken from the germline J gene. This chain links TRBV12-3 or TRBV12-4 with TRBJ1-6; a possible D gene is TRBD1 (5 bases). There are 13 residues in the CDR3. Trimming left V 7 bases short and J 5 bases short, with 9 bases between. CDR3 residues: CASNPTDNSPLHF. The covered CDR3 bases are TGTGCCAGCAACCCGACAGATAATTCACCC.

CDR3 residues: CASSEARGEQYF. The covered CDR3 bases are TGTGCCAGCAGTGAAGCGAGAGGCGAG. The V and J genes are TRBV2 and TRBJ2-7, with D unclear. The sequence runs out 3 residues before the end of the CDR3; the remainder is reconstructed from the germline J gene. V lost 0 bases and J 6 bases, leaving 6 bases between the germline ends. Looked up from germline, CDR1 is SNHLY and CDR2 is FYNNEI. This CDR3 contains 12 residues.